This TCR beta chain is drawn from a study of blood T cell repertoires in COVID-19. As originally analysed: Amplification with reference gene primers provided the estimates of nucleated cell counts. The data were produced by immunoSEQ multiplex PCR, yet TCRdb's version contains in-frame clones alone and is incomplete. The V and J calls and clone size were taken over from that table, and D and trimming were inferred from the DNA. The table lists fewer than 350,000 clones, under 95% of them singletons. The CDR3 length is 16 residues. Germline loops: CDR1 SEHNR, CDR2 FQNEAQ (reference sequence). V shed 1 base and J shed 0 bases, with 10 bases lying between them. Recruitment covered about 26 US areas and drew participants whose ages spanned about 18 to 95 years. Clinical history as reported by participants underpinned cohort assignment.

The clonotype was recovered from a woman in her thirties or forties with acute COVID-19. This chain uses TRBV7-9 with TRBJ1-3; D gene unclear. Sequenced: PBMCs or T cells enriched from blood (not recorded which). The CDR3 reads CASSLVGGLSGNTIYF. The CDR3 DNA reads TGTGCCAGCAGCTTAGTGGGCGGACTCTCTGGAAACACCATATATTTT.